The next 24 T cell receptor beta chains were all read from a single sample in a study of cytomegalovirus exposure and HLA in healthy donors. Primers included in the PCR were 60 Vbeta and 13 Jbeta primers. Libraries were prepared by immunoSEQ multiplex PCR; TCRdb keeps only in-frame clonotypes and omits some of them. This sample has approximately 120,000 clones, with approximately 73% found just once. Specimen: PBMCs. The origin of the receptors is a man aged 60-69 years in good health and CMV-seropositive.

This clone was observed a single time. The J gene is TRBJ1-5, the V gene TRBV6-5; 7 bases are a match to TRBD1. This CDR3 comprises 14 residues. Losses at the gene ends were 8 bases for V and 5 bases for J; bases not matched to a gene: 9. Germline CDR1 is MNHEY and CDR2 is SVGAGI. The CDR3 is CASRRQGAHQPQHF. CDR3 sequence (DNA): TGTGCCAGCCGAAGACAGGGCGCACATCAGCCCCAGCATTTT.

This clone occurred once. The rearrangement uses TRBV5-8 and TRBJ1-3, with D unresolved. Trimming left V 5 bases short and J 1 base short, with 13 bases between. The CDR3 is made up of 15 amino acids. Germline V gene data show CDR1 as SGHTS and CDR2 as YDEGEE. CDR3 in DNA: TGTGCCAGCAGATCGGTGGGCCGTTCTGGAAACACCATATATTTT. This translates into CASRSVGRSGNTIYF.

The J gene is TRBJ2-4, the V gene TRBV28; 9 bases are shared with TRBD2. V gave up 1 base and J gave up 0 bases; unmatched junction bases: 10. CDR3 size: 19 residues. CDR1 is MDHEN, CDR2 SYDVKM, per germline. DNA of the CDR3: TGTGCCAGCAGTTTATTGCTAGCGGGGACCTCCTTAGCCAAAAACATTCAGTACTTC. It specifies CASSLLLAGTSLAKNIQYF.

The chain carries TRBV4-1 and TRBJ2-7; D is possibly TRBD1 (9 bases). Germline CDR1 and CDR2: MGHRA and YSYEKL. The CDR3 length is 15 residues. V shed 5 bases and J shed 7 bases, with 21 bases lying between them. DNA of the CDR3: TGCGCCAGCAGCATTCCGGGACAGGGACTAGAAGAGCAGTACTTC. It codes for CASSIPGQGLEEQYF.

The genes are TRBV19 and TRBJ2-1; maybe TRBD2 (5 bases). The CDR3 covers 15 residues. Trimming took off 4 bases at V and 4 bases at J, with 14 bases between the two ends. CDR1 and CDR2 from the germline V gene are LNHDA and SQIVND (reference sequence). In DNA, the CDR3 is TGTGCCAGTAGTACAGAAGCCCGGGGTTACAATGAGCAGTTCTTC. It yields the protein CASSTEARGYNEQFF.

This clone was seen only once. The genes are TRBV28 and TRBJ1-2; no clear D gene. Germline V lookup: CDR1 MDHEN, CDR2 SYDVKM. Trimming stripped 2 bases from V and 2 bases from J, with 6 bases between. The CDR3 extends over 13 amino acids. The CDR3 DNA is TGTGCCAGCAGTTTAGACGGGAACTATGGCTACACCTTC. It yields the protein CASSLDGNYGYTF.

This clone showed up just a few times. The chain combines TRBV5-1 with TRBJ2-3; D gene unclear. Germline CDR1 is SGHRS and CDR2 is YFSETQ. With 3 bases removed from V and 2 bases from J, the gap between germline ends came to 7 bases. This CDR3 contains 13 residues. The CDR3 DNA sequence: TGCGCCAGCAGCTCCGTCTCCACAGATACGCAGTATTTT. The encoded protein is CASSSVSTDTQYF.

A single count supports this clone. This chain uses TRBV18 with TRBJ1-6; 7 bases align to TRBD1. Looked up from germline, CDR1 is KGHSH and CDR2 is LQKENI. This CDR3 has 15 amino acids. V lost 3 bases and J lost 6; bases outside the gene matches: 5. CDR3 region: CASSPGQAVNSPLHF. The CDR3 bases are TGTGCCAGCTCACCCGGACAGGCCGTTAATTCACCCCTCCACTTT.

This chain links TRBV5-1 with TRBJ2-3; 8 positions match TRBD2. CDR1 and CDR2 from the germline V gene are SGHRS and YFSETQ. This CDR3 has 15 residues. J lost 0 bases, V lost 4 bases, and 4 bases had no gene match. CDR3 region: CASSLSGASTDTQYF. The CDR3 DNA reads TGCGCCAGCAGCCTTAGCGGGGCTAGCACAGATACGCAGTATTTT.

This clone was recorded only once. The chain is built from TRBV28 and TRBJ1-2; perhaps TRBD1 as D (5 bases). The CDR3 consists of 13 residues. The germline V gene encodes CDR1 MDHEN and CDR2 SYDVKM. Trimming stripped 7 bases from V and 5 bases from J, with 14 bases between. CDR3 bases: TGTGCCAGCACCTCGGGGGTCTGGTATGGCTACACCTTC. Its protein product is CASTSGVWYGYTF.

This chain joins TRBV28 and TRBJ2-7; 9 bases agree with TRBD1. Trimming removed 3 bases from V and 6 bases from J; junction bases left unmatched: 18. From germline, CDR1 is MDHEN and CDR2 SYDVKM. The CDR3 has 18 residues. CDR3 residues: CASSLVQGAVGGLLEQYF. CDR3 coding DNA: TGTGCCAGCAGTTTGGTACAGGGGGCCGTCGGGGGGCTACTCGAGCAGTACTTC.

J is TRBJ2-4 and V is TRBV5-4, with a weak D call TRBD2 (6 bases). V lost 5 bases and J lost 0, with 21 bases in between. Germline CDR1 SGHNT, CDR2 YYREEE (reference sequence). The length of the CDR3 is 18 residues. CDR3 coding DNA: TGTGCCAGCAGTCCGGGACCGGGAGAAACCCTAGCCAAAAACATTCAGTACTTC. Encoded protein: CASSPGPGETLAKNIQYF.

The rearrangement uses TRBV29-1 and TRBJ1-3; 7 nucleotides match TRBD1. The CDR3 runs to 15 residues. Germline V lookup: CDR1 SQVTM, CDR2 ANQGSEA. Trimming took 7 bases from V and 0 from J; bases not matched to a gene: 9. The CDR3 DNA reads as TGCAGCGCCCGGGCAGGGGGAAGCTCTGGAAACACCATATATTTT. This sequence encodes CSARAGGSSGNTIYF.

This chain connects TRBV4-1 to TRBJ2-2; 9 nucleotides line up with TRBD1. V was clipped by 7 bases and J by 3 bases; unmatched bases: 6. This CDR3 contains 15 residues. The germline V gene encodes CDR1 MGHRA and CDR2 YSYEKL. The CDR3 region is CASTLGTGYTGELFF. CDR3 DNA sequence: TGCGCCAGCACCTTGGGGACAGGGTACACCGGGGAGCTGTTTTTT.

The chain recombines TRBV7-3 with TRBJ1-5, with TRBD1 matching over 10 bases. Per the germline V gene, CDR1 is SGHTA and CDR2 is FQGTGA. The CDR3 contains 16 residues. Trimming removed 5 bases from V and 4 bases from J; junction bases left unmatched: 8. The CDR3 DNA reads TGTGCCAGCAGCCCTCCGGGACAGGGGCCTAATCAGCCCCAGCATTTT. Its protein is CASSPPGQGPNQPQHF. Using reference TRBV7-3 and TRBJ1-5 for the parts outside the CDR3, the full variable domain is GAGVSQTPSNKVTEKGKYVELRCDPISGHTALYWYRQSLGQGPEFLIYFQGTGAADDSGLPNDRFFAVRPEGSVSTLKIQRTERGDSAVYLCASSPPGQGPNQPQHFGDGTRLSIL.

This clone showed up just a few times. This rearrangement joins TRBV6-1 to TRBJ2-1, with D possibly matching TRBD1 (6 bases). This CDR3 has 14 amino acids. Germline V gene sequence: CDR1 MNHNS, CDR2 SASEGT. Trimming pared 11 bases from V and 5 bases from J, leaving 19 bases between. The CDR3 coding sequence is TGTGCCGTCGATACGGCAGGGGTTCACAATGAGCAGTTCTTC. The encoded protein is CAVDTAGVHNEQFF.

V gene TRBV30 combines with J gene TRBJ2-5; 8 bases map to TRBD2. V dropped 0 bases and J dropped 10; count of bases not matched to a gene: 7. Germline V gene lookup returns CDR1 GTSNPN and CDR2 SVGIG (reference sequence). The length of the CDR3 is 13 residues. CDR3 protein: CAWSVQSGGGQYF. The CDR3 DNA reads as TGTGCCTGGAGTGTACAATCGGGAGGGGGCCAGTACTTC.

The V call is TRBV15, the J call TRBJ2-2; no definite D call. Germline V gene sequence: CDR1 LNHNV, CDR2 YYDKDF (reference sequence). Deletions cut 0 bases from V and 4 bases from J, with 3 bases between. The CDR3 is 13 residues long. CDR3 sequence (DNA): TGTGCCACCAGCAGAGATATCACCGGGGAGCTGTTTTTT. Its protein is CATSRDITGELFF. The complete variable domain, with remaining parts taken from reference TRBV15 and TRBJ2-2, reads DAMVIQNPRYQVTQFGKPVTLSCSQTLNHNVMYWYQQKSSQAPKLLFHYYDKDFNNEADTPDNFQSRRPNTSFCFLDIRSPGLGDTAMYLCATSRDITGELFFGEGSRLTVL.

The CDR3 reads CASSLRVREDNEQFF. The CDR3 coding sequence is TGCGCCAGCAGCTTGAGAGTCAGGGAGGACAATGAGCAGTTCTTC. The chain links TRBV5-1 to TRBJ2-1; possible D gene TRBD2, 6 bases. The germline V and J ends were trimmed by 1 base and 5 bases, with 13 bases remaining between them. The CDR3 sequence is 15 residues long. Looked up from germline, CDR1 is SGHRS and CDR2 is YFSETQ.

The J gene is TRBJ2-3, the V gene TRBV6-5; D is possibly TRBD2 (5 bases). Germline V CDR1 and CDR2: MNHEY, SVGAGI. V lost 0 bases to trimming and J lost 2 bases, with 6 bases between them. This CDR3 is built from 14 residues. Here the CDR3 reads CASSYSDYTDTQYF. CDR3 DNA: TGTGCCAGCAGTTACTCTGACTACACAGATACGCAGTATTTT.

The V gene is TRBV9, the J gene TRBJ1-5; 8 positions agree with TRBD1. CDR3 length: 14 residues. Trimming cost V 3 bases and J 5 bases; bases outside gene matches: 4. Germline V CDR1 and CDR2: SGDLS, YYNGEE. CDR3 sequence: CASSGGQDYQPQHF. The DNA for the CDR3 is TGTGCCAGCAGCGGGGGACAGGATTATCAGCCCCAGCATTTT. The variable domain in full, completed from reference TRBV9 and TRBJ1-5, reads DSGVTQTPKHLITATGQRVTLRCSPRSGDLSVYWYQQSLDQGLQFLIQYYNGEERAKGNILERFSAQQFPDLHSELNLSSLELGDSALYFCASSGGQDYQPQHFGDGTRLSIL.

The CDR3 sequence: CASSLDWGALTEAFF. The CDR3 bases are TGTGCCAGCAGCTTGGATTGGGGAGCCCTCACTGAAGCTTTCTTT. The chain carries TRBV5-4 and TRBJ1-1; unclear D gene. V lost 0 bases and J 4 bases, leaving 13 bases between the germline ends. Germline values: CDR1 SGHNT, CDR2 YYREEE (reference sequence). There are 15 residues in the CDR3.

CDR3 in amino acids: CASSPGQGKAEAFF. The DNA of the CDR3 is TGCGCCAGCAGCCCTGGACAGGGGAAGGCTGAAGCTTTCTTT. The chain carries TRBV5-1 and TRBJ1-1; 9 nucleotides line up with TRBD1. The CDR3 is 14 amino acids. Germline V gene data show CDR1 as SGHRS and CDR2 as YFSETQ. After removal of 4 bases from V and 6 bases from J, the junction contained 7 bases not matched to a gene.

The chain combines TRBV5-1 with TRBJ2-5; D gene unclear. Germline loops: CDR1 SGHRS, CDR2 YFSETQ. Trimming took 4 bases from V and 2 from J, leaving 18 bases between them. The CDR3 extends over 16 amino acids. CDR3 sequence (DNA): TGCGCCAGCAGCCCACTGCACAACAGAGTACAAGAGACCCAGTACTTC. Translating it yields CASSPLHNRVQETQYF.